This T cell receptor (beta chain) was captured by sequencing in a study of blood T cell repertoires in COVID-19. The germline CDR1 and CDR2 sequences are SGHNT and YYREEE (reference sequence). This CDR3 has 15 residues. J gave up 4 bases and V 0 bases, and 5 bases lay outside the gene matches. Clones were read by immunoSEQ multiplex PCR, and TCRdb kept only the in-frame ones, dropping some. The table includes approximately 150,000 clones, approximately 73% detected once. The J gene is TRBJ2-3, the V gene TRBV5-4, with 7 nucleotides matching TRBD2. Sequenced input: peripheral blood. This receptor was taken from a man in his sixties with acute or convalescent COVID-19. CDR3 coding DNA: TGTGCCAGCAGCTTGGACGGGAGGCCCGCAGATACGCAGTATTTT. Amino acids: CASSLDGRPADTQYF.